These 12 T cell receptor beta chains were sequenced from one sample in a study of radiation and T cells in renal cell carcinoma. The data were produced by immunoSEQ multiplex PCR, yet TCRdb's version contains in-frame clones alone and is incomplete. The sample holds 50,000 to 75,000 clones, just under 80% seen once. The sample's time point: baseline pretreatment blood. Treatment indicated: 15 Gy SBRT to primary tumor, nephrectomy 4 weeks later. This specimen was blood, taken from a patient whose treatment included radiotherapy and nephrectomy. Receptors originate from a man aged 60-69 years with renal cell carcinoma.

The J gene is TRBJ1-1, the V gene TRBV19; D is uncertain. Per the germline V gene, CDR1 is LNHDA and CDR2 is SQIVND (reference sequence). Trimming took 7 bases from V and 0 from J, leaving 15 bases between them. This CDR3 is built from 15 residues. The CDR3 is CASTPRQDMNTEAFF. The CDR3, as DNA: TGTGCCAGTACACCCAGACAAGACATGAACACTGAAGCTTTCTTT.

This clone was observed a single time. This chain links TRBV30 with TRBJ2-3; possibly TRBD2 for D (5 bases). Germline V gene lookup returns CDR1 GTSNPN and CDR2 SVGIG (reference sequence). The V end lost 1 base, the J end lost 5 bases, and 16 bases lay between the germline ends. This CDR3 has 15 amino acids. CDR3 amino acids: CAWSDTKGVGDTQYF. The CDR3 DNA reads TGTGCCTGGAGTGACACTAAGGGAGTGGGAGATACGCAGTATTTT.

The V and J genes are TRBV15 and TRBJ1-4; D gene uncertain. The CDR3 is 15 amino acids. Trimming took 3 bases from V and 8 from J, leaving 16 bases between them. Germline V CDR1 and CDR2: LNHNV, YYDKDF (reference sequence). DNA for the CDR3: TGTGCCACCAGCAGGGGTGTCGGGTCGGGGGAAAAACTGTTTTTT. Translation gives CATSRGVGSGEKLFF.

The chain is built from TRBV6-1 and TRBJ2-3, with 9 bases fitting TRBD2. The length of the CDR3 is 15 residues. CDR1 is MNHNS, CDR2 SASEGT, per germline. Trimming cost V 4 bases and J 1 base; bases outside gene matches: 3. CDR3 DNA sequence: TGTGCCAGCAGTGTGGAGCGGGAGGGCACAGATACGCAGTATTTT. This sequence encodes CASSVEREGTDTQYF.

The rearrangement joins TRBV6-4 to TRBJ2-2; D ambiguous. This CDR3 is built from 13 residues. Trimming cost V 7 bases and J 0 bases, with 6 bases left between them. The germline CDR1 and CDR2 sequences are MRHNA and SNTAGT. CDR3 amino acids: CASIEANTGELFF. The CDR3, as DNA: TGTGCCAGCATAGAAGCGAACACCGGGGAGCTGTTTTTT.

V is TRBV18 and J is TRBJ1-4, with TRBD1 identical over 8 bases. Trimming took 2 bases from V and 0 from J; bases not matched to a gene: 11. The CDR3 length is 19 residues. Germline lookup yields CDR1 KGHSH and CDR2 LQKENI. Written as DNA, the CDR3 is TGTGCCAGCTCACCAAGGGGACAGGTTTTAGGAGCAACTAATGAAAAACTGTTTTTT. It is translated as CASSPRGQVLGATNEKLFF.

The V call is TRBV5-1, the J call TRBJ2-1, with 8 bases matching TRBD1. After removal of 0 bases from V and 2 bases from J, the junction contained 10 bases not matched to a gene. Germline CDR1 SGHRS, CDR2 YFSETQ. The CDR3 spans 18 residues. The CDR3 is CASSLAGGFLAAYNEQFF. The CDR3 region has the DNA TGCGCCAGCAGCTTGGCAGGGGGCTTCTTGGCGGCCTACAATGAGCAGTTCTTC.

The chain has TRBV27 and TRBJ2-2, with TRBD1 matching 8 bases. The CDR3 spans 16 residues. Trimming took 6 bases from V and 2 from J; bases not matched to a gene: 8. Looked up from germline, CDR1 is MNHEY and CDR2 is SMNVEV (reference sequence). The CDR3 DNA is TGTGCCAGCAGCATCAACAGGGGGAAAAACACCGGGGAGCTGTTTTTT. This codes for CASSINRGKNTGELFF.

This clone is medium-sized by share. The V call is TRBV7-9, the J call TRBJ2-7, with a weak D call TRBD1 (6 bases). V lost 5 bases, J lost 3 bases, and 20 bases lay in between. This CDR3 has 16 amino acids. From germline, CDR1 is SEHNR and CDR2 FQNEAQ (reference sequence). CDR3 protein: CASSPDPPGHLYEQYV. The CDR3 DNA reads TGTGCCAGCAGCCCGGACCCACCGGGACACCTCTACGAGCAGTACGTC.

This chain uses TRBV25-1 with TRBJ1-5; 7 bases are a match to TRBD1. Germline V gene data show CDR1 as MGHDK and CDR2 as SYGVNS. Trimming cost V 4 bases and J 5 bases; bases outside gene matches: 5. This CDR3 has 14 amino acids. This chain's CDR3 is CASSVDRADQPQHF. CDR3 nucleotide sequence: TGTGCCAGCAGTGTAGACAGGGCCGATCAGCCCCAGCATTTT. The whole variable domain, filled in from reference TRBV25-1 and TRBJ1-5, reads EADIYQTPRYLVIGTGKKITLECSQTMGHDKMYWYQQDPGMELHLIHYSYGVNSTEKGDLSSESTVSRIRTEHFPLTLESARPSHTSQYLCASSVDRADQPQHFGDGTRLSIL.

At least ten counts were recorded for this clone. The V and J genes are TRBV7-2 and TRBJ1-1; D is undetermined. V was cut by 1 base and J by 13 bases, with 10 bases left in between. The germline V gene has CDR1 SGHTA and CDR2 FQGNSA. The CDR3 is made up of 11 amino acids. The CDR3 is CASSLVGAYFF. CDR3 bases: TGTGCCAGCAGCTTAGTGGGTGCGTATTTCTTT.

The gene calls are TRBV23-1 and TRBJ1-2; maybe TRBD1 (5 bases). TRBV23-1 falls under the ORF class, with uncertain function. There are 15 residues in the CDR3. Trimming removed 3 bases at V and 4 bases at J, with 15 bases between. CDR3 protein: CASSQKRTRGYGYTF. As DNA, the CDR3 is TGCGCCAGCAGTCAGAAAAGGACACGCGGCTATGGCTACACCTTC.